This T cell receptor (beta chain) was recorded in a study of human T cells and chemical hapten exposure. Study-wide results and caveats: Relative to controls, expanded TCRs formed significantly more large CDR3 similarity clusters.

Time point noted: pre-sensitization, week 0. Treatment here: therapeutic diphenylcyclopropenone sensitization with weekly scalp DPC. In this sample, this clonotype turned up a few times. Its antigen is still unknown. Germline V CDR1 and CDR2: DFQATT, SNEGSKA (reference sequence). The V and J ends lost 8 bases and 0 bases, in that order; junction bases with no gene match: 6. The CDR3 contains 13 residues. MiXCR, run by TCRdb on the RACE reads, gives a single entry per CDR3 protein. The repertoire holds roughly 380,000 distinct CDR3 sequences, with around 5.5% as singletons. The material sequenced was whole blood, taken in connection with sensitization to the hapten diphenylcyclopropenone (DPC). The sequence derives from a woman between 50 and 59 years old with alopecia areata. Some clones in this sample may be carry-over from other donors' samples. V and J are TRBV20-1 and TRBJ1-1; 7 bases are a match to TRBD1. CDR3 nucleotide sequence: TGCAGTACCCCGGACAGGATGAACACTGAAGCTTTCTTT. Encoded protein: CSTPDRMNTEAFF.